These 15 T cell receptor beta chains came from one sample sequenced in a study of blood T cell repertoires in COVID-19. Profiled with immunoSEQ multiplex PCR; TCRdb holds only in-frame clones, not every one. The sample records about 300,000 clones, roughly 80% being singletons. The source material was peripheral blood. These TCRs come from a human donor with COVID-19, enrolled during active disease. The donor label of this sample is uncertain.

The rearrangement links TRBV13 to TRBJ2-1, with D possibly being TRBD1 (5 bases). This CDR3 has 19 residues. Trimming removed 1 base at V and 7 bases at J, with 26 bases between. Looked up from germline, CDR1 is PRHDT and CDR2 is FYEKMQ (reference sequence). This CDR3 reads CASSLVSFRGAQLWNEQFF. As DNA, the CDR3 is TGTGCCAGCAGCTTAGTTTCTTTTAGGGGCGCGCAACTATGGAATGAGCAGTTCTTC.

V usage is TRBV6-5 and J usage is TRBJ2-7; 7 bases are a match to TRBD2. This CDR3 has 15 residues. The germline CDR1 and CDR2 sequences are MNHEY and SVGAGI. Germline trimming cut 2 bases from V and 0 bases from J; bases unmatched to any gene: 4. The CDR3 sequence is CASSYRRETSYEQYF. CDR3 coding DNA: TGTGCCAGCAGTTACCGGCGGGAGACCTCCTACGAGCAGTACTTC.

This sequence joins TRBV4-2 and TRBJ1-3; TRBD1 is a possible D gene (6 bases). The CDR3 is 15 residues long. Germline V gives CDR1 LGHNA, CDR2 YNFKEQ. Deletions cut 2 bases from V and 4 bases from J, with 12 bases between. CDR3 region: CASSQLPDRGNTIYF. The CDR3 DNA reads as TGTGCCAGCAGCCAATTACCGGACAGAGGAAACACCATATATTTT.

This clone has more than one count but fewer than ten. This chain connects TRBV7-9 to TRBJ2-4; D remains unclear. The CDR3 sequence is 15 residues long. Trimming left V 1 base short and J 8 bases short, with 15 bases between. Per the germline V gene, CDR1 is SEHNR and CDR2 is FQNEAQ (reference sequence). Here the CDR3 DNA reads TGTGCCAGCAGCTTAGTTTTAGGTCAAGGAGACATTCAGTACTTC. Encoded protein: CASSLVLGQGDIQYF.

CDR3 DNA: TGTGCCAGCAGCTCCCAGGGGCAGCCTGATGAAGCTTTCTTT. This gives the protein CASSSQGQPDEAFF. This chain connects TRBV7-9 to TRBJ1-1; D might be TRBD1 (6 bases). Looked up from germline, CDR1 is SEHNR and CDR2 is FQNEAQ (reference sequence). V was pared by 4 bases and J by 7 bases, with 16 bases between. The CDR3 has 14 residues. The full variable domain, completed using reference TRBV7-9 and TRBJ1-1, is DTGVSQNPRHKITKRGQNVTFRCDPISEHNRLYWYRQTLGQGPEFLTYFQNEAQLEKSRLLSDRFSAERPKGSFSTLEIQRTEQGDSAMYLCASSSQGQPDEAFFGQGTRLTVV.

This clone was counted a single time. V usage is TRBV18 and J usage is TRBJ1-1; TRBD1 aligns across 8 bases. Germline V gives CDR1 KGHSH, CDR2 LQKENI. J gave up 1 base and V 5 bases, and 3 bases lay outside the gene matches. The CDR3 runs 14 residues. This CDR3 is CASSSDRANTEAFF. The CDR3 DNA reads as TGTGCCAGCTCATCGGACAGGGCGAACACTGAAGCTTTCTTT.

This clone was seen once. The rearrangement joins TRBV19 to TRBJ2-3; 11 bases match TRBD2. Looked up from germline, CDR1 is LNHDA and CDR2 is SQIVND (reference sequence). CDR3 length: 20 amino acids. V dropped 6 bases and J dropped 0; count of bases not matched to a gene: 17. This CDR3 reads CASSFDGLAGLSTSTDTQYF. As DNA, the CDR3 is TGTGCCAGTAGCTTTGATGGACTAGCGGGCCTTAGTACTAGCACAGATACGCAGTATTTT.

This clone was seen only a few times. The CDR3 region is CATSAGTGATNEKLFF. CDR3 in DNA: TGTGCCACCAGCGCCGGAACAGGCGCAACTAATGAAAAACTGTTTTTT. The chain employs TRBV15 and TRBJ1-4; weak D call: TRBD1 (5 bases). Trimming took 5 bases from V and 0 from J, leaving 13 bases between them. Per the germline V gene, CDR1 is LNHNV and CDR2 is YYDKDF (reference sequence). The CDR3 has 16 residues.

The chain links TRBV30 to TRBJ2-1; TRBD2 matches 7 bases. This CDR3 has 13 amino acids. V dropped 5 bases and J dropped 1; count of bases not matched to a gene: 2. Germline-derived CDR1 and CDR2 are GTSNPN and SVGIG (reference sequence). CDR3: CAWASGSYNEQFF. In DNA form, the CDR3 reads TGTGCCTGGGCTAGCGGTTCCTACAATGAGCAGTTCTTC.

For this clone: Other DNA sequences in this sample translate to the same CDR3. V gene TRBV18 combines with J gene TRBJ1-6, with 7 bases identical to TRBD1. Per the germline V gene, CDR1 is KGHSH and CDR2 is LQKENI. V dropped 1 base and J dropped 6; count of bases not matched to a gene: 0. The CDR3 is made up of 14 amino acids. The CDR3 sequence is CASSPRDSNSPLHF. In DNA, the CDR3 is TGTGCCAGCTCACCACGGGACAGTAATTCACCCCTCCACTTT. The full variable domain, rest sourced from reference TRBV18 and TRBJ1-6, is NAGVMQNPRHLVRRRGQEARLRCSPMKGHSHVYWYRQLPEEGLKFMVYLQKENIIDESGMPKERFSAEFPKEGPSILRIQQVVRGDSAAYFCASSPRDSNSPLHFGNGTRLTVT.

Remarks on this clone: This same CDR3 is encoded by further DNA sequences in the sample. This sequence joins TRBV19 and TRBJ1-3; perhaps TRBD1 as D (5 bases). Germline CDR1 is LNHDA and CDR2 is SQIVND (reference sequence). CDR3 length equals 14 residues. V gave up 3 bases and J gave up 0 bases, with 6 bases separating them. The CDR3 spells CASSMGGSGNTIYF. The CDR3 DNA reads as TGTGCCAGTAGTATGGGGGGCTCTGGAAACACCATATATTTT.

The V call is TRBV28, the J call TRBJ2-3, with D unresolved. V was trimmed by 8 bases and J by 0 bases, leaving 15 bases between them. This CDR3 has 15 amino acids. From germline, CDR1 is MDHEN and CDR2 SYDVKM. The CDR3 here is CASHSYGLSTDTQYF. The CDR3 DNA reads TGTGCCAGCCACTCCTATGGGCTGAGCACAGATACGCAGTATTTT.

CDR3 sequence: CASSLQAGQPQHF. CDR3 DNA sequence: TGTGCCAGCAGCTTGCAGGCGGGTCAGCCCCAGCATTTT. The chain combines TRBV5-5 with TRBJ1-5; D remains unclear. Germline CDR1 and CDR2: SGHKS and YYEKEE (reference sequence). With 1 base removed from V and 6 bases from J, the gap between germline ends came to 8 bases. The CDR3 consists of 13 residues.

This clone was seen a single time. The rearrangement joins TRBV10-3 to TRBJ2-1; D not resolved. Germline loops: CDR1 ENHRY, CDR2 SYGVKD. The germline V and J ends were trimmed by 4 bases and 4 bases, with 11 bases remaining between them. The CDR3 sequence is 14 residues long. The DNA for the CDR3 is TGTGCCATCAGTGCCGTTACTACTTACAATGAGCAGTTCTTC. Translating it yields CAISAVTTYNEQFF.

This chain joins TRBV7-3 and TRBJ2-6, with D unresolved. Germline loops: CDR1 SGHTA, CDR2 FQGTGA. CDR3 size: 16 residues. V lost 2 bases and J 0 bases, leaving 8 bases between the germline ends. DNA of the CDR3: TGTGCCAGCAGCTTACATGGCCCCTCTGGGGCCAACGTCCTGACTTTC. Amino acid sequence: CASSLHGPSGANVLTF.